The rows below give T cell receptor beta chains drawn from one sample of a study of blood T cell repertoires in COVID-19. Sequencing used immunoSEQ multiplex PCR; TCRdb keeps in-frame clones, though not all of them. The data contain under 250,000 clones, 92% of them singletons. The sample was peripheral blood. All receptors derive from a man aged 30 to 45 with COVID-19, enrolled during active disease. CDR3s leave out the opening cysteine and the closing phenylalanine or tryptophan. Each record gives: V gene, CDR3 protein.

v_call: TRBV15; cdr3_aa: ATSRQQGAGQPQH
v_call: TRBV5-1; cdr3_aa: ASSRIQGEETQY
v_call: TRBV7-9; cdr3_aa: ASSLVRYEQY
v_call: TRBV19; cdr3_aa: ASSMDSVTEAF
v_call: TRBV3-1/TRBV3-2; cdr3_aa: ASSQDLSYGYT
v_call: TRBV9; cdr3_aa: ASSVGSQRGVNEQF
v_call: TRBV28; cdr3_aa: ATQQGARETQY
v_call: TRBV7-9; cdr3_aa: ASSFFTGPRTEAF
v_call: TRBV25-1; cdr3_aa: ASSAGQGNSPLH
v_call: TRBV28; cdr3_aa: ASRGEYGNSPLH
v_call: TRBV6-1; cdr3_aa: ASSEREGWGTGELF
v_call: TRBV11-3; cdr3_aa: ASPPQGNSPLH
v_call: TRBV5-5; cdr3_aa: ASSSAAVTGELF
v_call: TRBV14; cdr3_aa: ASSQSGNEKLF
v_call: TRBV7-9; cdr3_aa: ASSLARGSGGTDTQY
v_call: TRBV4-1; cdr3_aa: ASSQPLRTASGKLF
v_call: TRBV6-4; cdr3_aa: ASSRTGLNTEAF
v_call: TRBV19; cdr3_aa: ASRLTRDRPGAEAF
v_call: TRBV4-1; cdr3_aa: ASSRGQIQETQY
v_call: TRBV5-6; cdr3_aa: ASSPNIGQEAF
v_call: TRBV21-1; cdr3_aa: ASRPRRNRVDEQY
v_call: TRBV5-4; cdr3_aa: ATQETGSRGETQY
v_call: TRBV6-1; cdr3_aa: ASSVSSQGAGTEAF
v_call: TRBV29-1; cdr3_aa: SVEDRGIGEQY
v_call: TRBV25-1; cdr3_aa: ASSGDRVPYEQY
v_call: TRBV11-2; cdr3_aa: ASSLDSGDGYEQY
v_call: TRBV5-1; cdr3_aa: ASSLEGQGLYSPLH
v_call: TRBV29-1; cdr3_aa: SVKDRGNQETQY
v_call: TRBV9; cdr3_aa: ASSVVPGGVDEQY
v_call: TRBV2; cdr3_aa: ASSADMAGTNEQF
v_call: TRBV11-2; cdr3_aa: ASSLNSIGNEKLF
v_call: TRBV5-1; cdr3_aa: ASSWQGAYGYT
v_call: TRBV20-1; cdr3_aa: SASGTGSSYNEQF
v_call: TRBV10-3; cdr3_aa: AIQEGDGYT
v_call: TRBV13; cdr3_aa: ASSLARGEAYEQY
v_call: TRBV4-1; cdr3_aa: ASSQDKLGPKQSLH
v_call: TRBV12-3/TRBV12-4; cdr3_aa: ASRLDREWI
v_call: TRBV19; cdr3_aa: ASSTDMNTEAF
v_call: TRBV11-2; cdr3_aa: ASSFDSSGGYT